Listed below are T cell receptor beta chains from one sample, sequenced in a study of OX40 agonist ivuxolimab in advanced cancers. Measured with immunoSEQ multiplex PCR; TCRdb has only the in-frame clones, and not every one. The sample carries 55,000 to 85,000 clones, around 93% recorded once. The material was CD4+ or CD8+ T cells sorted from blood, obtained in a trial of the OX40 agonist ivuxolimab. These receptors were taken from an adult with an advanced solid tumor such as melanoma, head and neck, liver or kidney cancer. The CDR3 runs from the conserved cysteine through the conserved F or W. D genes are given only for firm matches. For some rows the clone size is stated as once, few or many, or as a class when expanded; others skip it.

>TRBJ1-1|.|TRBD1|TRBV5-5
CASSSGTGRSTEAFF
TGTGCCAGCAGCTCTGGGACAGGGCGTAGCACTGAAGCTTTCTTT
>TRBJ2-7|.|.|TRBV5-4
CASSPGVNYEQYF
TGTGCCAGCAGCCCCGGAGTGAACTACGAGCAGTACTTC
>TRBJ2-3|.|TRBD2|TRBV4-2
CASSSLAGDSDTQYF
TGTGCCAGCAGCAGTCTAGCGGGAGATTCAGATACGCAGTATTTT
>TRBJ2-3|.|TRBD2|TRBV9
CASSVKWASGSRLTDTQYF
TGTGCCAGCAGCGTAAAATGGGCTAGCGGGTCCCGCCTCACAGATACGCAGTATTTT
>TRBJ1-5|once|.|TRBV28
CASSGGEFGNQPQHF
TGTGCCAGCAGCGGGGGGGAATTTGGCAATCAGCCCCAGCATTTT
>TRBJ1-1|.|.|TRBV29-1
CSARQKMNTEAFF
TGCAGCGCCAGACAGAAAATGAACACTGAAGCTTTCTTT
>TRBJ2-6|.|.|TRBV27
CASSPGPGANVLTF
TGTGCCAGCAGCCCAGGACCCGGGGCCAACGTCCTGACTTTC
>TRBJ1-5|.|.|TRBV6-1
CASSENQPQHF
TGTGCCAGCAGTGAGAATCAGCCCCAGCATTTT
>TRBJ2-6|.|.|TRBV28
CASSLGGLDSGANVLTF
TGTGCCAGCAGTTTGGGTGGACTGGACTCTGGGGCCAACGTCCTGACTTTC
>TRBJ2-5|.|.|TRBV11-3
CASSLEGGSWETQYF
TGTGCCAGCAGCTTAGAAGGGGGTAGCTGGGAGACCCAGTACTTC
>TRBJ1-5|once|.|TRBV10-2
CASSRGGSNQPQHF
TGCGCCAGCAGTAGGGGTGGTAGCAATCAGCCCCAGCATTTT
>TRBJ2-2|.|.|TRBV19
CASSLTQTGLVDEELFF
TGTGCCAGTAGTCTCACCCAAACAGGGCTCGTTGACGAGGAGCTGTTTTTT
>TRBJ2-1|.|TRBD2|TRBV7-9
CASSLRSITGGPNGEQFF
TGTGCCAGCAGCTTAAGGAGTATAACGGGAGGGCCTAATGGTGAGCAGTTCTTC
>TRBJ2-5|.|TRBD2|TRBV12-5
CASGREQETQYF
TGTGCTAGCGGGAGGGAGCAAGAGACCCAGTACTTC
>TRBJ1-2|.|.|TRBV29-1
CSVERTGAGNYGYTF
TGCAGCGTTGAGAGAACGGGGGCGGGGAACTATGGCTACACCTTC
>TRBJ2-4|.|.|TRBV6-1
CASSENRGGQLAKNIQYF
TGTGCCAGCAGTGAAAATAGAGGAGGACAGCTAGCCAAAAACATTCAGTACTTC
>TRBJ2-7|.|TRBD2|TRBV25-1
CASSVRAGTSGRGYEQYF
TGTGCCAGCAGTGTCCGAGCCGGGACTAGCGGGAGGGGTTACGAGCAGTACTTC
>TRBJ2-2|.|.|TRBV6-4
CASSQQGRGELFF
TGTGCCAGCAGTCAACAGGGCCGCGGGGAGCTGTTTTTT
>TRBJ2-3|.|.|TRBV12-5
CASGLPTAATGTDTQYF
TGTGCTAGTGGTTTGCCTACCGCGGCGACAGGCACAGATACGCAGTATTTT
>TRBJ1-2|.|.|TRBV2
CASLRPTDNYGYTF
TGTGCGAGCCTCCGTCCTACCGATAACTATGGCTACACCTTC
>TRBJ2-7|.|TRBD2|TRBV5-1
CASSLSSSGISYEQYF
TGCGCCAGCAGCTTGTCGTCTAGCGGGATCTCCTACGAGCAGTACTTC
>TRBJ2-1|.|TRBD2|TRBV9
CASSVGSGSLHEQFF
TGTGCCAGCAGCGTAGGAAGCGGGAGTCTCCATGAGCAGTTCTTC
>TRBJ2-7|.|.|TRBV6-5
CASSSAGTTYEQYF
TGTGCCAGCAGCAGTGCCGGAACGACCTACGAGCAGTACTTC
>TRBJ2-3|.|TRBD2|TRBV19
CASRPRGGTDTQYF
TGTGCCAGTAGACCTCGGGGGGGGACAGATACGCAGTATTTT
>TRBJ2-1|.|TRBD2|TRBV30
CAWSVRSSGRYNEQFF
TGTGCCTGGAGTGTACGGTCTAGCGGGAGGTACAATGAGCAGTTCTTC
>TRBJ1-1|.|TRBD1|TRBV5-1
CASSQNTPTGMNTEAFF
TGCGCCAGCAGCCAGAATACTCCGACAGGGATGAACACTGAAGCTTTCTTT
>TRBJ1-5|.|TRBD1|TRBV5-6
CASSSGQGATLQPQHF
TGTGCCAGCAGCTCAGGACAGGGGGCTACCCTTCAGCCCCAGCATTTT
>TRBJ2-7|.|.|TRBV9
CASSVAPTAYEQYF
TGTGCCAGCAGCGTAGCCCCGACCGCCTACGAGCAGTACTTC
>TRBJ2-1|.|.|TRBV12-5
CASGAGPSYNEQFF
TGTGCTAGTGGTGCAGGACCGTCCTACAATGAGCAGTTCTTC
>TRBJ2-1|.|TRBD2|TRBV6-5
CASSYGTSGKQFF
TGTGCCAGCAGTTACGGGACTAGCGGGAAGCAGTTCTTC
>TRBJ2-7|.|TRBD2|TRBV19
CASSVGGTAPYEQYF
TGTGCCAGTAGTGTGGGGGGGACGGCTCCCTACGAGCAGTACTTC
>TRBJ1-5|.|TRBD1|TRBV6-1
CASRPTGGNQPQHF
TGTGCCAGCAGACCGACAGGGGGCAATCAGCCCCAGCATTTT
>TRBJ2-2|once|.|TRBV10-3
CAISDGGELFF
TGTGCCATCAGTGACGGCGGGGAGCTGTTTTTT
>TRBJ2-5|.|.|TRBV7-8
CASSLGPQETQYF
TGTGCCAGCAGCTTAGGCCCGCAAGAGACCCAGTACTTC
>TRBJ1-5|.|.|TRBV6-6
CASSLIGRTRAQHF
TGTGCCAGCAGCCTAATAGGGAGGACCCGAGCCCAGCATTTT
>TRBJ2-6|.|.|TRBV19
CASSIDAGGVGANVLTF
TGTGCCAGTAGTATAGATGCCGGAGGGGTCGGGGCCAACGTCCTGACTTTC
>TRBJ2-7|.|TRBD1|TRBV19
CASSGQGLIYEQYF
TGTGCCAGTAGCGGACAGGGTCTTATCTACGAGCAGTACTTC
>TRBJ2-7|few|.|TRBV7-9
CASSLTLDPRSYEQYF
TGTGCCAGCAGCTTAACCCTAGACCCCCGCTCCTACGAGCAGTACTTC
>TRBJ2-3|.|.|TRBV6-6
CASSYHGSSPTDTQYF
TGTGCCAGCAGTTATCACGGGAGCTCCCCCACAGATACGCAGTATTTT